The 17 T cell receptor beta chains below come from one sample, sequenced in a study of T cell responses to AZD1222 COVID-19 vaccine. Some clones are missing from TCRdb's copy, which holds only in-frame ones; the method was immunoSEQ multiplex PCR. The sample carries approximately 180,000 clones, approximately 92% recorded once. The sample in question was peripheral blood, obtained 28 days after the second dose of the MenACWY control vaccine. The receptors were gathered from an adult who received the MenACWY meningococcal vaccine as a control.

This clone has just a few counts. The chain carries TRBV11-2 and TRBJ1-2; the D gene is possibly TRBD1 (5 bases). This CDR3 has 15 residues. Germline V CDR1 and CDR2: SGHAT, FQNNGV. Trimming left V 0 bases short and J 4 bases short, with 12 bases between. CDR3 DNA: TGTGCCAGCAGCTTAGATCAGGGACTAGTCTATGGCTACACCTTC. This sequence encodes CASSLDQGLVYGYTF.

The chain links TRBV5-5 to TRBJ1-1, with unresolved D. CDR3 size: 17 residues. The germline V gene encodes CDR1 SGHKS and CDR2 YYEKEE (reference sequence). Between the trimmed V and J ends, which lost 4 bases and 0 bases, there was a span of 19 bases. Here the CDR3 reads CASSRESGNLLNTEAFF. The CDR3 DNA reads TGTGCCAGCAGCCGAGAGTCCGGGAACTTATTGAACACTGAAGCTTTCTTT.

CDR3 DNA: TGTGCCAGCAGACCCATCGCCAGATACAACAACTATGGCTACACCTTC. Protein product: CASRPIARYNNYGYTF. The chain employs TRBV27 and TRBJ1-2; D gene ambiguous. Germline loops: CDR1 MNHEY, CDR2 SMNVEV (reference sequence). There are 16 residues in the CDR3. V gave up 6 bases and J gave up 2 bases, with 19 bases separating them.

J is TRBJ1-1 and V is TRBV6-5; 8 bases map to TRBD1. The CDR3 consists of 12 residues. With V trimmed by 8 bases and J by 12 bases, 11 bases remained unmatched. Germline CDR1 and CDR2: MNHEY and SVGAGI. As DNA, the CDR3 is TGTGCCAGCTTTAGGACAGGGCTGATGCCTTTCTTT. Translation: CASFRTGLMPFF.

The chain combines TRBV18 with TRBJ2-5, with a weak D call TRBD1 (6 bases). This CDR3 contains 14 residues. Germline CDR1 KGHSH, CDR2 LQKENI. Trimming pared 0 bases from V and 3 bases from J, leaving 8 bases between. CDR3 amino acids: CASSPPTGKETQYF. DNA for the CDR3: TGTGCCAGCTCACCACCAACAGGGAAAGAGACCCAGTACTTC.

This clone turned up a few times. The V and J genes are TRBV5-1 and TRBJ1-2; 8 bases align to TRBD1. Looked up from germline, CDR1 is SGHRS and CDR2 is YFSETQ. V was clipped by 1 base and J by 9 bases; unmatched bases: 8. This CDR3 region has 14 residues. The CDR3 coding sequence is TGCGCCAGCAGCTTGAGTCAGGGGGCGTATCGCTACACCTTC. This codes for CASSLSQGAYRYTF.

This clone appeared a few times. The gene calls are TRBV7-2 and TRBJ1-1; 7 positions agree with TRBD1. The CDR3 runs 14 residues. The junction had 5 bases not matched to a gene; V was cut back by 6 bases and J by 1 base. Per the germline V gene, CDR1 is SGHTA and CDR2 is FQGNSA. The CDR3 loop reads CASRRTGRNTEAFF. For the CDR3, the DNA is TGTGCCAGCAGGAGGACAGGACGGAACACTGAAGCTTTCTTT.

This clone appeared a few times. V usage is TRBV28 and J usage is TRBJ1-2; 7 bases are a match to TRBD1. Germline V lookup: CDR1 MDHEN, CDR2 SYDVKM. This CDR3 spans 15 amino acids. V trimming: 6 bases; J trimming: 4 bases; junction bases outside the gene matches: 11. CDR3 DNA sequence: TGTGCCAGCAGCCCAGGGACCGCAGGGGGCTATGGCTACACCTTC. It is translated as CASSPGTAGGYGYTF.

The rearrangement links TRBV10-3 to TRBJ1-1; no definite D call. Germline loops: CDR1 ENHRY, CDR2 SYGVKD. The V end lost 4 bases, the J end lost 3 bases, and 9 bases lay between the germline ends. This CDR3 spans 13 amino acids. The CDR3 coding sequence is TGTGCCATCAGTGTAGGCGCAGACACTGAAGCTTTCTTT. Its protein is CAISVGADTEAFF.

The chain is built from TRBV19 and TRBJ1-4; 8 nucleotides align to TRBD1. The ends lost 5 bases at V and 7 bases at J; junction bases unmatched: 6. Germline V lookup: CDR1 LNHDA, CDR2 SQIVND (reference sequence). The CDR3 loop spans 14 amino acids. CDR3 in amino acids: CASSYRTGSEKLFF. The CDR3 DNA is TGTGCCAGTAGTTACCGGACAGGGTCTGAAAAACTGTTTTTT.

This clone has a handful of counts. The CDR3 reads CASSEGTTGDKSYGYTF. In DNA, the CDR3 is TGTGCCAGCAGTGAGGGAACGACAGGGGACAAGAGCTATGGCTACACCTTC. The genes are TRBV2 and TRBJ1-2, with 8 bases fitting TRBD1. Unmatched junction bases numbered 13, after V lost 3 bases and J lost 4 bases. CDR1 SNHLY and CDR2 FYNNEI come from the germline V gene. This CDR3 region has 17 residues. Full variable domain (rest looked up from reference TRBV2 and TRBJ1-2): EPEVTQTPSHQVTQMGQEVILRCVPISNHLYFYWYRQILGQKVEFLVSFYNNEISEKSEIFDDQFSVERPDGSNFTLKIRSTKLEDSAMYFCASSEGTTGDKSYGYTFGSGTRLTVV.

The CDR3 sequence: CASSLNQVPGTEAFF. In nucleotides, the CDR3 is TGCGCCAGCAGCCTGAATCAGGTACCCGGTACTGAAGCTTTCTTT. The rearrangement joins TRBV5-1 to TRBJ1-1; D is uncertain. CDR3 size: 15 residues. V was pared by 4 bases and J by 5 bases, with 18 bases between. CDR1 is SGHRS and CDR2 is YFSETQ in the germline V gene.

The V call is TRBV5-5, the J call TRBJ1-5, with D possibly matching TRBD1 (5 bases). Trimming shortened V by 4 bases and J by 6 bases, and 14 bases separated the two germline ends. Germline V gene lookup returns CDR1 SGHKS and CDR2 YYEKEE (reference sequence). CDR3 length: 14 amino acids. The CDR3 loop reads CASSPSRGSQPQHF. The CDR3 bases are TGTGCCAGCAGCCCGAGTCGGGGCAGTCAGCCCCAGCATTTT.

The chain's CDR3 is CASSLGGLENAGELFF. DNA of the CDR3: TGCGCCAGCAGCTTGGGAGGGTTGGAAAACGCCGGGGAGCTGTTTTTT. This chain uses TRBV5-1 with TRBJ2-2; possibly TRBD2 for D (5 bases). Trimming removed 0 bases at V and 6 bases at J, with 15 bases between. This CDR3 has 16 amino acids. The germline CDR1 and CDR2 sequences are SGHRS and YFSETQ.

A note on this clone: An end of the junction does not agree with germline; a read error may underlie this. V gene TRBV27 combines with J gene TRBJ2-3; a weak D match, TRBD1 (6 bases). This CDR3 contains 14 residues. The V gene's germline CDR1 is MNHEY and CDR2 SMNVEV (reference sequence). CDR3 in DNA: TGTGCCAGCAGTACTTATGGGGGCACGGATACGCAGTATTTT. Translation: CASSTYGGTDTQYF.

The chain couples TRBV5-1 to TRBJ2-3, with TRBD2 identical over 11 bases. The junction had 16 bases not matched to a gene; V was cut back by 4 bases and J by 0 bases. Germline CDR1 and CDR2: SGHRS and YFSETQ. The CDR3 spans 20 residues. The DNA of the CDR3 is TGCGCCAGCAGCAAAAGTCAACGACTAGCGGGGTTCACTAGCACAGATACGCAGTATTTT. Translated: CASSKSQRLAGFTSTDTQYF.

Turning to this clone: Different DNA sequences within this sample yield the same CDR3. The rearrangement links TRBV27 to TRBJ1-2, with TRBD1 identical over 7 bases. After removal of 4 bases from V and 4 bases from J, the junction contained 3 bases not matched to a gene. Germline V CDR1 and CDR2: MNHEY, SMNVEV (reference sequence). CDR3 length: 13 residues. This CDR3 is CASSSDRVYGYTF. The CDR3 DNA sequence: TGTGCCAGCAGTTCCGACAGGGTCTATGGCTACACCTTC.